This T cell receptor (beta chain) was sequenced in a study of glioma-infiltrating T cells after dendritic cell vaccination. Across the whole study: The vaccine used monocyte-derived dendritic cells pulsed overnight with autologous tumor lysate. Whole-study findings and limits: Survival was not directly related to TCR clonality in these patients.

Selection required adequate fresh-frozen tumor tissue plus more than two years' survival data. A single count supports this clone. Its antigen is as yet unknown. The CDR3 runs 13 residues. CDR1 MNHEY and CDR2 SVGAGI come from the germline V gene. V lost 2 bases to trimming and J lost 2 bases; unmatched junction nucleotides: 0. The data were produced by immunoSEQ multiplex PCR, yet TCRdb's version contains in-frame clones alone and is incomplete. The sample carries tens of thousands of clones, 85% to 90% recorded once. Sample: blood, taken before dendritic cell vaccination. The source of this sequence is a human donor with glioblastoma. The J gene is TRBJ2-7, the V gene TRBV6-5; 7 bases map to TRBD2. CDR3 amino acids: CASSYGTTYEQYF. DNA for the CDR3: TGTGCCAGCAGTTACGGGACTACCTACGAGCAGTACTTC.